This TCR beta chain was profiled in a study of blood T cell repertoires in COVID-19. Study-wide context: Both acute and convalescent COVID-19 samples were obtained from the United States, Italy and Spain. PBMCs, B-cell-depleted T cells, or T cells were the source of the cDNA or gDNA that made up the material.

Only in-frame clones appear in the TCRdb table, and some are missing; sequencing was by immunoSEQ multiplex PCR. The data show 70,000 to 100,000 clones, roughly 88% seen once. Material for sequencing was peripheral blood. This clonotype was obtained from a human donor in a cohort sampled during active COVID-19.

DNA for the CDR3: TGTGCCAGCGTCGGGCTAGCGGGGGGCAATGAGCAGTTCTTC. It specifies CASVGLAGGNEQFF. The chain joins TRBV2 to TRBJ2-1, with 11 nucleotides matching TRBD2. J gave up 6 bases and V 8 bases, and 6 bases lay outside the gene matches. There are 14 residues in the CDR3. Germline-derived CDR1 and CDR2 are SNHLY and FYNNEI.